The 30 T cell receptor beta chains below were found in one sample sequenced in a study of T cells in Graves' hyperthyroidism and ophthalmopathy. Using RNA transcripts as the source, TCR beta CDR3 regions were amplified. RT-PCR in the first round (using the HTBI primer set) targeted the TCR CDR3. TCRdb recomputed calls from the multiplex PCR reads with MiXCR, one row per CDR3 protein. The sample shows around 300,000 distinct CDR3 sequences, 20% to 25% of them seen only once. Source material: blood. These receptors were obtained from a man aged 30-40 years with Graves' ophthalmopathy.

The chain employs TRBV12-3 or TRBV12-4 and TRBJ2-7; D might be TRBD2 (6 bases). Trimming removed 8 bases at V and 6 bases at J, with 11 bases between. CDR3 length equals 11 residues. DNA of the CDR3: TGTGCCAGCGGCGGGGAGCTCGAGCAGTACTTC. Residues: CASGGELEQYF.

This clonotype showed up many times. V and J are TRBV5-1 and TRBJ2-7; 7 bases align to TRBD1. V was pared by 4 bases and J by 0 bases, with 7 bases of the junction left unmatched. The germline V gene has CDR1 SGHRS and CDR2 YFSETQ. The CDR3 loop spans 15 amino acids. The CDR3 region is CASSVGQDSSYEQYF. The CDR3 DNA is TGCGCCAGCAGCGTCGGACAGGATAGCTCCTACGAGCAGTACTTC.

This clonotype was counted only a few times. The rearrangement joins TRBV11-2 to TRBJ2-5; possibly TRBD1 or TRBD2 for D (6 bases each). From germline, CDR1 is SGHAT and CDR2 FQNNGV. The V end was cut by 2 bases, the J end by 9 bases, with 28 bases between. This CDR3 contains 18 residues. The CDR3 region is CASSLMAASGHIAEAQYF. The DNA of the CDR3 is TGTGCCAGCAGCTTAATGGCGGCCTCGGGACACATAGCGGAGGCCCAGTACTTC.

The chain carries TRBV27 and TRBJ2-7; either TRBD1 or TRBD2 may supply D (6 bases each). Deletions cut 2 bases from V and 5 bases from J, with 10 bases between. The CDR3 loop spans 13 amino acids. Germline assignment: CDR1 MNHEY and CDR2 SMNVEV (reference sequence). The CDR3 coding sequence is TGTGCCAGCAGTTTAAGGGGGGTCAACGAGCAGTACTTC. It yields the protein CASSLRGVNEQYF.

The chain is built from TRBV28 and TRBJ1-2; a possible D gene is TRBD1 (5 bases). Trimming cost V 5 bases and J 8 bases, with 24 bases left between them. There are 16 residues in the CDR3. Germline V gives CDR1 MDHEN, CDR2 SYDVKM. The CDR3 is CASSRTGTQTGRGYTF. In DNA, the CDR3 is TGTGCCAGCAGTAGAACCGGGACTCAAACCGGGAGGGGCTACACCTTC.

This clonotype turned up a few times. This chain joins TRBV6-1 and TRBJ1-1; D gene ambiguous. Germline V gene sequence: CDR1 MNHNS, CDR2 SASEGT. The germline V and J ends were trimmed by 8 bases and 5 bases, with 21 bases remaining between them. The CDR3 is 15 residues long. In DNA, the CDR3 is TGTGCCAGCCCGGCGGGTTTAGGCTTAAGGACTGAAGCTTTCTTT. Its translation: CASPAGLGLRTEAFF.

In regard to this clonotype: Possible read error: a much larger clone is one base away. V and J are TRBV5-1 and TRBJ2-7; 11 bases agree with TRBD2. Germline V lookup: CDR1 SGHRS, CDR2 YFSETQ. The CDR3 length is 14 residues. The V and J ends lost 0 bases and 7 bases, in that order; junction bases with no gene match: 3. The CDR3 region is CASSLALAGDEQYF. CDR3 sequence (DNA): TGCGCCAGCAGCTTGGCACTAGCGGGAGATGAGCAGTACTTC.

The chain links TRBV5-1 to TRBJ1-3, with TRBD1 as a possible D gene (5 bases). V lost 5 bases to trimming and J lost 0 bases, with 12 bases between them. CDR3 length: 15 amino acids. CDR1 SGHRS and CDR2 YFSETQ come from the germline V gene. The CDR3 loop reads CASRTDTYSGNTIYF. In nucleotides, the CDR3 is TGCGCCAGCAGAACGGACACTTACTCTGGAAACACCATATATTTT.

The CDR3 here is CASSLDRAGYYAEAFF. The CDR3 DNA reads as TGTGCCAGCAGCCTGGACAGGGCAGGGTACTACGCTGAAGCTTTCTTT. The chain combines TRBV14 with TRBJ1-1; 8 bases align to TRBD1. J lost 6 bases, V lost 4 bases, and 13 bases had no gene match. This CDR3 is 16 amino acids long. Per the germline V gene, CDR1 is SGHDN and CDR2 is FVKESK.

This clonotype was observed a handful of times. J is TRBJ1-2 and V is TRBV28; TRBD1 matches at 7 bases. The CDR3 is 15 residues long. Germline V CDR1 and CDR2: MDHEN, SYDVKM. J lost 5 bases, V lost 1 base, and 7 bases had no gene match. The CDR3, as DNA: TGTGCCAGCAGTTTATCCCTCGGGACAGTTTATGGCTACACCTTC. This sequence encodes CASSLSLGTVYGYTF.

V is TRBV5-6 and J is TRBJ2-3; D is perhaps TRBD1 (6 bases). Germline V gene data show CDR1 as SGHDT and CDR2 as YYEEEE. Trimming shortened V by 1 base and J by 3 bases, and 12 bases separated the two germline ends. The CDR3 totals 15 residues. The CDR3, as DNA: TGTGCCAGCAGCTTGTTCGACAGGCTGACAGATACGCAGTATTTT. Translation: CASSLFDRLTDTQYF.

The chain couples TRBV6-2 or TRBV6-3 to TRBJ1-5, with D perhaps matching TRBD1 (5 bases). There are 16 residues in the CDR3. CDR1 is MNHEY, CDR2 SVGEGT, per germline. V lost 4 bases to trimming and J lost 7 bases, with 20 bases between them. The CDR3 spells CASSFLGPHRGQPQHF. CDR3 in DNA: TGTGCCAGCAGTTTCCTGGGACCCCACCGGGGGCAGCCCCAGCATTTT.

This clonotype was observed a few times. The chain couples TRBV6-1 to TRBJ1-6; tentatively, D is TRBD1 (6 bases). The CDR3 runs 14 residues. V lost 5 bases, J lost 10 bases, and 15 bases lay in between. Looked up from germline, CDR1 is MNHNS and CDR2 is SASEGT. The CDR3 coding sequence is TGTGCCAGCAGTTTCACAGGGTTTGTCTCACCCCTCCACTTT. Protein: CASSFTGFVSPLHF.

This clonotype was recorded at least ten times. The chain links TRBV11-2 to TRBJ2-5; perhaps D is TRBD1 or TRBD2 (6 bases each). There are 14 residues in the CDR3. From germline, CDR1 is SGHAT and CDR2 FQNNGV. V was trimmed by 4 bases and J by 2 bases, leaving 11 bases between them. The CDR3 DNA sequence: TGTGCCAGCAGCTGGGGGGCAGGTCAAGAGACCCAGTACTTC. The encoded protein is CASSWGAGQETQYF.

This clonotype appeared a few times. The DNA of the CDR3 is TGCGCCAGCAGCCTAAGGCCTCCTGGGACAGGCATGAACACTGAAGCTTTCTTT. It specifies CASSLRPPGTGMNTEAFF. This sequence joins TRBV5-1 and TRBJ1-1; 8 nucleotides agree with TRBD1. Germline lookup yields CDR1 SGHRS and CDR2 YFSETQ. V shed 4 bases, J shed 0 bases, and the junction held 14 bases outside the gene matches. The CDR3 loop spans 18 amino acids.

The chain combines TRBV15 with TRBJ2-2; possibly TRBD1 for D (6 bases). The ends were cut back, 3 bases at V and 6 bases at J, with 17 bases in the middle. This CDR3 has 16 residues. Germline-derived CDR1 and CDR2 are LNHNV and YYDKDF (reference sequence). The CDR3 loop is CATSRPRGIVAGELFF. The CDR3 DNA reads TGTGCCACCAGCAGGCCAAGGGGGATCGTTGCCGGGGAGCTGTTTTTT.

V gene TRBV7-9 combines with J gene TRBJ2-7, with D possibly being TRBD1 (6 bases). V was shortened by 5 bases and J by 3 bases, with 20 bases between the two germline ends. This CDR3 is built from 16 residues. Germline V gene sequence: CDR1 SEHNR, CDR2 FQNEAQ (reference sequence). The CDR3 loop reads CASSQRSGTRVYEQYF. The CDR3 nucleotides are TGTGCCAGCAGCCAAAGGTCGGGGACACGGGTCTACGAGCAGTACTTC.

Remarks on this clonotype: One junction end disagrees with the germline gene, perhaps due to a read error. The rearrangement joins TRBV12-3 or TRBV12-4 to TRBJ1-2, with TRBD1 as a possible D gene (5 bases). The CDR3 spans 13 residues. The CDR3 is CASTATELYDYTF. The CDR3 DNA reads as TGTGCCAGCACCGCGACAGAACTCTATGACTACACCTTC.

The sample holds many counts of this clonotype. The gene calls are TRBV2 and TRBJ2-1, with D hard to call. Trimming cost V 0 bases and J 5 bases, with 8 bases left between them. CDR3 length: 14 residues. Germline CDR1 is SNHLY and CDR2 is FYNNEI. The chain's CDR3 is CASSEANRNNEQFF. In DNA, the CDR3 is TGTGCCAGCAGTGAAGCGAATAGGAACAATGAGCAGTTCTTC.

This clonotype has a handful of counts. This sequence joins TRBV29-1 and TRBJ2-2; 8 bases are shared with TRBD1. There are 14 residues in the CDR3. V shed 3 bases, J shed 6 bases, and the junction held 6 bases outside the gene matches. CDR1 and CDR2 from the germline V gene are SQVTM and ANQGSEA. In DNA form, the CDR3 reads TGCAGCGTTGATAGCCAGGGGGCATCCGGGGAGCTGTTTTTT. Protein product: CSVDSQGASGELFF.

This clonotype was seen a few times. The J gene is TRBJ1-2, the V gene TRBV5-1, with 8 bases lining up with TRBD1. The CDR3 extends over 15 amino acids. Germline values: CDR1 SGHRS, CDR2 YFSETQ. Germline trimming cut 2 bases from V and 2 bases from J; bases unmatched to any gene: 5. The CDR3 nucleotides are TGCGCCAGCAGCTTCACAGACAGGGGAAACTATGGCTACACCTTC. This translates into CASSFTDRGNYGYTF.

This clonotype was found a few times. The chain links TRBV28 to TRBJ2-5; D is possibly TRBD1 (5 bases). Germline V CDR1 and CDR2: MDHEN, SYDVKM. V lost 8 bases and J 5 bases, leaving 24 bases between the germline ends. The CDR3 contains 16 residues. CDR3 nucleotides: TGTGCCAGCCTTTCCCCTACGGCCAGGGAATGGGAGACCCAGTACTTC. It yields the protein CASLSPTAREWETQYF.

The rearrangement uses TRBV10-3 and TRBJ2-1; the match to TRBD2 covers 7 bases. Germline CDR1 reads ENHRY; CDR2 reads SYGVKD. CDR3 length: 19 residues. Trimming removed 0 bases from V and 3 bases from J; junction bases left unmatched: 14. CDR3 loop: CAISESSSSRSGNYNEQFF. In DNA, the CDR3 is TGTGCCATCAGTGAGTCGTCTTCGTCGAGGAGCGGGAACTACAATGAGCAGTTCTTC.

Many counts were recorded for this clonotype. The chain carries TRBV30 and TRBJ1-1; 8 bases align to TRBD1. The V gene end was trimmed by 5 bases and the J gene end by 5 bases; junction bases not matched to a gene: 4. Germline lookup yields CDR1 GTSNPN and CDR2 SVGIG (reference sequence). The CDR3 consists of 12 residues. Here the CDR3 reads CAWQTGVTEAFF. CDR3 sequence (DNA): TGTGCCTGGCAGACAGGGGTTACTGAAGCTTTCTTT.

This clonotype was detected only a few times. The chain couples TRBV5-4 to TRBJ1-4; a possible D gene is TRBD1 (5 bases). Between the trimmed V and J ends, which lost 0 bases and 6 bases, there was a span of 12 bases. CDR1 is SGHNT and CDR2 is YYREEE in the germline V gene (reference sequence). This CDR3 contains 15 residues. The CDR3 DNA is TGTGCCAGCAGCTTGGGGGGGAGAGGAGATGAAAAACTGTTTTTT. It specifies CASSLGGRGDEKLFF.

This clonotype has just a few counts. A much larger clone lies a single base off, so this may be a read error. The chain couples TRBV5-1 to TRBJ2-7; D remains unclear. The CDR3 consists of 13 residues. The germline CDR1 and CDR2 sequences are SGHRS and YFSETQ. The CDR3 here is CAGSTSGTYEQYF. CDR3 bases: TGCGCCGGCAGCACGTCAGGAACCTACGAGCAGTACTTC.

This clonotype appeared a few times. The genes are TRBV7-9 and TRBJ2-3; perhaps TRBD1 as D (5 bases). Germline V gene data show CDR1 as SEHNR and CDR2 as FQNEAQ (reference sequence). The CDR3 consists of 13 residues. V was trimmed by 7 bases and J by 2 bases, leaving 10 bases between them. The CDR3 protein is CASTRADTDTQYF. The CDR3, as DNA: TGTGCCAGCACCAGGGCGGACACAGATACGCAGTATTTT.

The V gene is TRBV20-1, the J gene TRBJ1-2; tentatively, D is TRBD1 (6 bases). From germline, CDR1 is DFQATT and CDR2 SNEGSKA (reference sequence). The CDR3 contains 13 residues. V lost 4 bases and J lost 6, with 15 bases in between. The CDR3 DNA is TGCAGTGCTATATCGGACAGATTACATGGCTACACCTTC. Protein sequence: CSAISDRLHGYTF.

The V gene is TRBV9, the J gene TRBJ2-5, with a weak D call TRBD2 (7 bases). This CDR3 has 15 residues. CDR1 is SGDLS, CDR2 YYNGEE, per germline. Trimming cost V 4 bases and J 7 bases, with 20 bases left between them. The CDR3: CASSPEGGGPGTQYF. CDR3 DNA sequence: TGTGCCAGCAGCCCCGAGGGGGGAGGGCCTGGGACCCAGTACTTC.

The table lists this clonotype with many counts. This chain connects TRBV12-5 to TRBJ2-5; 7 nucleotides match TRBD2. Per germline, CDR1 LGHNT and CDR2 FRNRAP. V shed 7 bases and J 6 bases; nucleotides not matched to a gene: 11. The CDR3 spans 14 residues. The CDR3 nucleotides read TGTGCTAGTGCCCTAGCGGTCCCTTTGAAGACCCAGTACTTC. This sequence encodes CASALAVPLKTQYF. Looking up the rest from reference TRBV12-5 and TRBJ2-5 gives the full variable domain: DARVTQTPRHKVTEMGQEVTMRCQPILGHNTVFWYRQTMMQGLELLAYFRNRAPLDDSGMPKDRFSAEMPDATLATLKIQPSEPRDSAVYFCASALAVPLKTQYFGPGTRLLVL.